This T cell receptor (beta chain) was sequenced for a study of blood T cell repertoires in COVID-19. Study summary: Researchers got acute and convalescent COVID-19 samples from the United States, Italy and Spain. Sample material is recorded as cDNA or gDNA derived from T cells, B-cell-depleted T cells, or PBMCs.

In the authors' methods: Using reference gene primer amplification, nucleated cell counts were estimated. TCRdb's copy holds only in-frame clones and misses some; the assay was immunoSEQ multiplex PCR. V and J calls and clone size are given by that table; D and trimming were obtained from the DNA. The profile covers 60,000 to 65,000 clones, with 79% appearing a single time and 20% taken by the ten largest. With 0 bases removed from V and 6 bases from J, the gap between germline ends came to 12 bases. The CDR3 runs to 15 residues. The germline V gene has CDR1 SGHVS and CDR2 FQNEAQ. The TCR comes from a woman over 75 with active or convalescent COVID-19. Input material: peripheral blood. The gene calls are TRBV7-8 and TRBJ1-5; the D is unclear. The DNA of the CDR3 is TGTGCCAGCAGCTTAGCGCGGGTCAACCTTCAGCCCCAGCATTTT. The encoded protein is CASSLARVNLQPQHF. The entire variable domain, with the rest obtained from reference TRBV7-8 and TRBJ1-5, is as follows: GAGVSQSPRYKVAKRGQDVALRCDPISGHVSLFWYQQALGQGPEFLTYFQNEAQLDKSGLPSDRFFAERPEGSVSTLKIQRTQQEDSAVYLCASSLARVNLQPQHFGDGTRLSIL.